The entry below describes one T cell receptor (beta chain). Its specificity is unknown. This CDR3 comprises 13 residues. The V gene's germline CDR1 is MGHDK and CDR2 SYGVNS. Deletions cut 1 base from V and 4 bases from J, with 7 bases between. The method was immunoSEQ multiplex PCR; TCRdb's version includes in-frame clones alone and lacks a portion of them. This repertoire shows about 66,000 clones, 93% found once; its top ten account for about 3%. This sample was included in a study of T cells after posttransplantation cyclophosphamide. Overall study results and limits: TRB overlap between skin or GI tissue T cells and blood was limited.

The chain joins TRBV25-1 to TRBJ1-2; D is unclear. The sequenced material came from PBMCs. The TCR originated in a woman aged 30 to 39 in good health and a related stem cell transplant donor. CDR3: CASSEFSAYGYTF. CDR3 in DNA: TGTGCCAGCAGTGAATTCAGTGCCTATGGCTACACCTTC.